Listed below are T cell receptor beta chains from one sample, sequenced in a study of T cell responses to AZD1222 COVID-19 vaccine. Data came from immunoSEQ multiplex PCR; TCRdb stores just in-frame clones and leaves some out. The sample has about 150,000 clones, approximately 93% seen once. The specimen comprised peripheral blood, sampled 28 days after the second AZD1222 dose. The receptors were gathered from an adult who received the AZD1222 COVID-19 vaccine. The CDR3 runs from the conserved cysteine through the conserved F or W. A D gene is named only where the DNA matches it firmly. Only some rows state a clone size, as once, few, many or a class for expanded clones.

D	size	length	V	J	CDR3	DNA
.	.	14	TRBV6-4	TRBJ2-2	CASSDREGSGELFF	TGTGCCAGCAGTGATCGAGAGGGGAGCGGGGAGCTGTTTTTT
.	.	14	TRBV19	TRBJ1-3	CASSRQDSRVTIYF	TGTGCCAGTAGCAGACAGGACTCGAGGGTCACCATATATTTT
TRBD1	.	16	TRBV27	TRBJ1-1	CASSLSGGTGGPEAFF	TGTGCCAGCAGTTTATCGGGGGGGACAGGGGGTCCTGAAGCTTTCTTT
.	.	14	TRBV11-3	TRBJ1-1	CASSQSQGNTEAFF	TGTGCCAGCAGCCAATCCCAGGGGAACACTGAAGCTTTCTTT
TRBD1	few	16	TRBV27	TRBJ2-7	CASSARDRGLGYEQYF	TGTGCCAGCAGTGCCCGGGACAGGGGGCTGGGCTACGAGCAGTACTTC
TRBD1	.	15	TRBV5-1	TRBJ2-1	CASSFLGTGDNEQFF	TGCGCCAGCAGCTTTTTGGGGACAGGGGATAATGAGCAGTTCTTC
.	.	13	TRBV5-6	TRBJ2-4	CASSLGLLNIQYF	TGTGCCAGCAGCTTGGGACTATTAAACATTCAGTACTTC
TRBD2	.	15	TRBV13	TRBJ2-1	CASSLDSGGANEQFF	TGTGCCAGCAGCTTAGATAGCGGGGGGGCAAATGAGCAGTTCTTC
.	.	14	TRBV2	TRBJ2-1	CASRIWSSYNEQFF	TGTGCCAGCAGAATCTGGAGCTCCTACAATGAGCAGTTCTTC
TRBD2	.	17	TRBV7-8	TRBJ2-3	CASSTSGRVFSRDTQYF	TGTGCCAGCAGCACCAGCGGGAGGGTATTTTCGAGAGATACGCAGTATTTT
.	.	15	TRBV28	TRBJ1-5	CASRVQGFRNQPQHF	TGTGCCAGCAGGGTTCAGGGATTTCGCAATCAGCCCCAGCATTTT
TRBD1	.	14	TRBV3-1/TRBV3-2	TRBJ1-2	CASSQNRGHYGYTF	TGTGCCAGCAGCCAAAACAGGGGTCACTATGGCTACACCTTC
.	few	14	TRBV5-4	TRBJ1-2	CASSSGTTRYGYTF	TGTGCCAGCAGCTCAGGGACAACCCGCTATGGCTACACCTTC
.	.	13	TRBV19	TRBJ2-7	CASSLGRTYEQYF	TGTGCCAGTAGCCTAGGTCGGACCTACGAGCAGTACTTC
.	.	13	TRBV13	TRBJ2-7	CASSLRISYEQYF	TGTGCCAGCAGCTTAAGAATCAGCTACGAGCAGTACTTC
TRBD1	.	17	TRBV5-6	TRBJ2-2	CASSLRIQGAGTGELFF	TGTGCCAGCAGCTTGCGGATTCAGGGGGCGGGTACCGGGGAGCTGTTTTTT
.	.	14	TRBV27	TRBJ2-7	CASSLGRGSYEQYF	TGTGCCAGCAGTTTAGGGCGGGGCTCCTACGAGCAGTACTTC
.	.	15	TRBV19	TRBJ1-1	CASSIASRPGAEAFF	TGTGCCAGTAGTATAGCTTCAAGGCCCGGCGCTGAAGCTTTCTTT
TRBD1	.	13	TRBV7-3	TRBJ1-2	CASSPGQGNGYTF	TGTGCCAGCAGCCCGGGACAGGGGAATGGCTACACCTTC
.	few	14	TRBV29-1	TRBJ1-1	CSVGGGQLNTEAFF	TGCAGCGTTGGGGGGGGGCAGCTGAACACTGAAGCTTTCTTT
TRBD1	.	16	TRBV9	TRBJ1-3	CASSVGQGVGGNTIYF	TGTGCCAGCAGCGTAGGGCAGGGGGTAGGTGGAAACACCATATATTTT
.	.	12	TRBV6-4	TRBJ2-7	CASPRGRNKQYF	TGTGCCAGTCCCCGGGGCAGAAATAAGCAGTACTTC
.	.	15	TRBV4-1	TRBJ1-2	CASSQDSSGFYGYTF	TGCGCCAGCAGCCAAGATTCGTCAGGGTTCTATGGCTACACCTTC
.	.	12	TRBV3-1/TRBV3-2	TRBJ2-1	CASSDLGVEQFF	TGTGCCAGCAGCGATTTAGGTGTTGAGCAGTTCTTC
TRBD1	.	12	TRBV28	TRBJ1-4	CASSGQGGKLFF	TGTGCCAGCAGCGGACAGGGAGGAAAACTGTTTTTT
TRBD1	once	15	TRBV7-9	TRBJ1-1	CASSSLQGANTEAFF	TGTGCCAGCAGCTCCCTACAGGGGGCGAACACTGAAGCTTTCTTT
TRBD2	.	14	TRBV5-6	TRBJ2-7	CASSSGLANYEQYF	TGTGCCAGCAGCTCAGGACTAGCGAACTACGAGCAGTACTTC
TRBD1	.	19	TRBV7-8	TRBJ2-5	CASSLVRGTGGFSRETQYF	TGTGCCAGCAGCTTAGTCCGGGGGACAGGGGGCTTTAGTAGGGAGACCCAGTACTTC
.	once	16	TRBV7-7	TRBJ2-1	CASSSTGPQPYNEQFF	TGTGCCAGCAGCTCGACAGGTCCACAACCCTACAATGAGCAGTTCTTC
TRBD1	few	14	TRBV2	TRBJ1-5	CASSGAGGPVPGHF	TGTGCCAGCTCAGGGGCAGGGGGCCCCGTGCCAGGGCATTTT
TRBD1	.	18	TRBV6-2/TRBV6-3	TRBJ1-2	CASTPGAGQGFMNYGYTF	TGTGCCAGCACCCCCGGGGCCGGACAGGGTTTTATGAACTATGGCTACACCTTC
.	.	9	TRBV24-1	TRBJ1-5	CATGRPQHF	TGTGCCACCGGTCGGCCCCAGCATTTT
.	.	13	TRBV14	TRBJ2-7	CASSHGGNGEQYF	TGTGCCAGCAGCCACGGCGGGAATGGGGAGCAGTACTTC
TRBD1	.	14	TRBV24-1	TRBJ1-2	CATSWTGSNYGYTF	TGTGCCACCAGCTGGACAGGGTCTAACTATGGCTACACCTTC
.	.	14	TRBV19	TRBJ2-7	CASSKAEGVYEQYF	TGTGCCAGTAGTAAGGCCGAGGGGGTCTACGAGCAGTACTTC
.	few	14	TRBV7-9	TRBJ1-2	CASSRQETNYGYTF	TGTGCCAGCAGCCGACAGGAGACTAACTATGGCTACACCTTC
.	.	21	TRBV14	TRBJ2-1	CASRPLNAVVGSSATYNEQFF	TGTGCCAGCAGACCACTCAATGCAGTGGTAGGTAGTAGCGCAACCTACAATGAGCAGTTCTTC
TRBD1	.	15	TRBV19	TRBJ2-3	CASSIAGGATDTQYF	TGTGCCAGTAGTATAGCAGGGGGCGCGACAGATACGCAGTATTTT
TRBD1	.	14	TRBV19	TRBJ1-1	CASSIDRERTEAFF	TGTGCCAGTAGTATTGACAGGGAGAGAACTGAAGCTTTCTTT
.	.	15	TRBV7-2	TRBJ1-4	CASSLVGGGDEKLFF	TGTGCCAGCAGCTTAGTAGGCGGAGGGGATGAAAAACTGTTTTTT
.	.	17	TRBV5-4	TRBJ1-2	CASSLAPTRASNYGYTF	TGTGCCAGCAGCTTGGCCCCAACGCGTGCGTCTAACTATGGCTACACCTTC
TRBD2	.	16	TRBV5-4	TRBJ2-5	CASSWGLAGRQETQYF	TGTGCCAGCAGCTGGGGACTAGCGGGACGCCAAGAGACCCAGTACTTC
TRBD1	.	16	TRBV5-1	TRBJ2-4	CASSPGTGIGKNIQYF	TGCGCCAGCAGCCCGGGGACAGGGATTGGCAAAAACATTCAGTACTTC
.	.	13	TRBV15	TRBJ2-5	CATSRDLEETQYF	TGTGCCACCAGCAGAGACCTCGAAGAGACCCAGTACTTC